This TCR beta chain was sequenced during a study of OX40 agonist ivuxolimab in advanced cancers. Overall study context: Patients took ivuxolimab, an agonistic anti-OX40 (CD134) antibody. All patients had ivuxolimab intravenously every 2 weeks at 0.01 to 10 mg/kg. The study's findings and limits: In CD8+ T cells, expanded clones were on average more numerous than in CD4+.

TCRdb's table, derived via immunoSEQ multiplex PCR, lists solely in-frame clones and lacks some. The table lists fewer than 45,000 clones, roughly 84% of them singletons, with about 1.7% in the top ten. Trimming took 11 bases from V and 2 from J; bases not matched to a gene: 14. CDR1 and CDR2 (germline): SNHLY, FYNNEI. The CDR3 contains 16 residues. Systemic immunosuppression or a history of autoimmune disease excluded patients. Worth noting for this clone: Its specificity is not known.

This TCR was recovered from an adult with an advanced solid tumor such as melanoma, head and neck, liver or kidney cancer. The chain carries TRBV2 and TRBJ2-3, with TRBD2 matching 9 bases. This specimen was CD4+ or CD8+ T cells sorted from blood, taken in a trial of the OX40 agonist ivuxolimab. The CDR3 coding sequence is TGTGCCGGCAATCCCTTAGCGGGGGAATTCACAGATACGCAGTATTTT. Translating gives CAGNPLAGEFTDTQYF.